The 32 T cell receptor beta chains below all came from one sample that was sequenced in a study of PD-L1 blockade in urothelial cancer listed by TCRdb under 2017. What this sample's time point label stands for: pretreatment peripheral blood. Library generation was performed with the immunoSEQ multiplex PCR assay. TCRdb limited this immuneACCESS table to in-frame rearrangements with V and J called. A share of clones is missing; checked studies link under half to unresolved V genes, and the rest is unexplained. Present in this sample are tens of thousands of clones, more than 80% of which were seen just once. In total, the top ten clones hold around 5.7% of the sample. The sample here was PBMCs, taken around atezolizumab (anti-PD-L1) treatment. These receptors were taken from a man aged 65 to 85 with urothelial cancer.

The genes are TRBV4-1 and TRBJ2-2, with D perhaps TRBD2 (6 bases). This CDR3 has 15 amino acids. The V end lost 0 bases, the J end lost 5 bases, and 10 bases lay between the germline ends. CDR1 and CDR2 from the germline V gene are MGHRA and YSYEKL. The CDR3 DNA reads TGCGCCAGCAGCCAAGAAGGGACTGCAACCGGGGAGCTGTTTTTT. As protein: CASSQEGTATGELFF.

The chain employs TRBV5-8 and TRBJ1-1; D may be TRBD1 (6 bases). The CDR3 contains 14 residues. Germline values: CDR1 SGHTS, CDR2 YDEGEE. The V end lost 5 bases, the J end lost 1 base, and 12 bases lay between the germline ends. The CDR3 spells CASSSGHPNTEAFF. The CDR3 DNA reads as TGTGCCAGCAGTTCGGGACACCCGAACACTGAAGCTTTCTTT.

The CDR3 reads CASSRGHDTGELFF. Here the CDR3 DNA reads TGTGCCAGCAGCAGGGGGCATGACACCGGGGAGCTGTTTTTT. The chain links TRBV2 to TRBJ2-2; TRBD1 matches 8 bases. The germline V gene encodes CDR1 SNHLY and CDR2 FYNNEI. The CDR3 totals 14 residues. Losses at the gene ends were 6 bases for V and 3 bases for J; bases not matched to a gene: 3. The full variable domain, rest sourced from reference TRBV2 and TRBJ2-2, is EPEVTQTPSHQVTQMGQEVILRCVPISNHLYFYWYRQILGQKVEFLVSFYNNEISEKSEIFDDQFSVERPDGSNFTLKIRSTKLEDSAMYFCASSRGHDTGELFFGEGSRLTVL.

This chain links TRBV15 with TRBJ2-6; 7 bases fit TRBD1. Germline loops: CDR1 LNHNV, CDR2 YYDKDF (reference sequence). The CDR3 consists of 19 residues. The V segment lost 0 bases and the J segment 1 base; nucleotides outside the gene matches: 9. The CDR3 sequence: CATSRDWETGRSGANVLTF. CDR3 sequence (DNA): TGTGCCACCAGCAGAGATTGGGAGACAGGGCGGTCTGGGGCCAACGTCCTGACTTTC.

This chain joins TRBV10-3 and TRBJ2-5; possibly TRBD1 for D (6 bases). The V and J ends lost 4 bases and 1 base respectively, with 7 bases between them. There are 13 residues in the CDR3. Germline CDR1 reads ENHRY; CDR2 reads SYGVKD. This CDR3 is CAISGTAQETQYF. The CDR3 DNA reads TGTGCCATCAGTGGGACAGCCCAAGAGACCCAGTACTTC.

The chain carries TRBV2 and TRBJ2-3, with a weak D call TRBD2 (5 bases). The CDR3 spans 11 residues. The V end was cut by 8 bases, the J end by 9 bases, with 12 bases between. CDR1 is SNHLY, CDR2 FYNNEI, per germline. The CDR3 nucleotides read TGTGCCAGCTCCAGCCCGGGGACGCAGTATTTT. It is translated as CASSSPGTQYF.

The chain uses TRBV4-2 and TRBJ2-7, with D possibly TRBD2 on 5 matching bases. Trimming left V 0 bases short and J 4 bases short, with 7 bases between. This CDR3 contains 13 residues. Germline V lookup: CDR1 LGHNA, CDR2 YNFKEQ. CDR3 DNA sequence: TGTGCCAGCAGCCAAGAGAGCGGTTACGAGCAGTACTTC. Translation: CASSQESGYEQYF.

Here the CDR3 reads CASSESGGWNGGELFF. The CDR3 region has the DNA TGTGCCAGCAGTGAATCCGGGGGTTGGAACGGCGGGGAGCTGTTTTTT. The chain links TRBV6-1 to TRBJ2-2; D is perhaps TRBD2 (6 bases). CDR1 is MNHNS and CDR2 is SASEGT in the germline V gene. The CDR3 covers 16 residues. V lost 2 bases and J 7 bases, leaving 17 bases between the germline ends.

The rearrangement links TRBV19 to TRBJ1-5; 7 nucleotides agree with TRBD1. CDR3 length equals 15 residues. V dropped 5 bases and J dropped 0; count of bases not matched to a gene: 4. Germline loops: CDR1 LNHDA, CDR2 SQIVND (reference sequence). CDR3 DNA: TGTGCCAGTAGTTCGGGACAGTATAGCAATCAGCCCCAGCATTTT. Translated: CASSSGQYSNQPQHF.

This clone has just a few counts. The chain couples TRBV5-6 to TRBJ2-2; the match to TRBD1 covers 9 bases. The CDR3 has 16 amino acids. V dropped 0 bases and J dropped 6; count of bases not matched to a gene: 6. Germline CDR1 SGHDT, CDR2 YYEEEE. The CDR3, as DNA: TGTGCCAGCAGCTTGGAGTGGGGACAGGGCTCCGGGGAGCTGTTTTTT. This encodes CASSLEWGQGSGELFF. The variable domain in full, with the rest retrieved from reference TRBV5-6 and TRBJ2-2, is DAGVTQSPTHLIKTRGQQVTLRCSPKSGHDTVSWYQQALGQGPQFIFQYYEEEERQRGNFPDRFSGHQFPNYSSELNVNALLLGDSALYLCASSLEWGQGSGELFFGEGSRLTVL.

The rearrangement joins TRBV11-3 to TRBJ2-7; 7 bases are a match to TRBD1. The CDR3 has 12 amino acids. V shed 7 bases, J shed 5 bases, and the junction held 5 bases outside the gene matches. The germline V gene has CDR1 SGHNT and CDR2 YENEEA. The CDR3 coding sequence is TGTGCCAGCACTACAGGGGCGGACGAGCAGTACTTC. It yields the protein CASTTGADEQYF.

J is TRBJ2-5 and V is TRBV7-9; maybe TRBD1 (5 bases). This CDR3 contains 12 residues. The germline V gene encodes CDR1 SEHNR and CDR2 FQNEAQ (reference sequence). The V end was cut by 5 bases, the J end by 2 bases, with 6 bases between. The CDR3 sequence: CASSRQQETQYF. In nucleotides, the CDR3 is TGTGCCAGCAGCCGACAGCAAGAGACCCAGTACTTC.

This clone was recorded a few times. Other DNA sequences in this sample translate to the same CDR3. The chain is built from TRBV18 and TRBJ2-1, with 13 bases aligning to TRBD2. There are 16 residues in the CDR3. In germline, CDR1 is KGHSH, CDR2 LQKENI. V was pared by 3 bases and J by 6 bases, with 5 bases of the junction left unmatched. The CDR3 spells CASSPSLAGGLNEQFF. The DNA of the CDR3 is TGTGCCAGCTCACCCTCACTAGCGGGGGGGCTCAATGAGCAGTTCTTC.

The genes are TRBV29-1 and TRBJ1-2; D may be TRBD1 (6 bases). V gave up 7 bases and J gave up 7 bases, with 22 bases separating them. The CDR3 spans 14 residues. Germline V gene sequence: CDR1 SQVTM, CDR2 ANQGSEA. CDR3 in amino acids: CSASSSAQGSGYTF. The CDR3 DNA follows: TGCAGCGCCTCCTCGTCGGCTCAGGGGTCTGGCTACACCTTC.

The chain combines TRBV7-9 with TRBJ2-2, with D possibly matching TRBD2 (6 bases). V lost 3 bases and J lost 2, with 10 bases in between. Germline CDR1 reads SEHNR; CDR2 reads FQNEAQ (reference sequence). The CDR3 has 15 amino acids. In DNA, the CDR3 is TGTGCCAGCAGCTTTGGCGGGATTAACACCGGGGAGCTGTTTTTT. It yields the protein CASSFGGINTGELFF.

V and J are TRBV10-3 and TRBJ1-1; TRBD1 matches 8 bases. The CDR3 is made up of 13 amino acids. The germline V gene encodes CDR1 ENHRY and CDR2 SYGVKD. J was trimmed by 1 base and V by 10 bases; bases with no gene match: 5. For the CDR3, the DNA is TGTGCCACAGGGACAGGCTCGAACACTGAAGCTTTCTTT. Its protein is CATGTGSNTEAFF.

V and J are TRBV7-8 and TRBJ2-6; D might be TRBD1 (6 bases). Per the germline V gene, CDR1 is SGHVS and CDR2 is FQNEAQ. The germline V and J ends were trimmed by 5 bases and 0 bases, with 11 bases remaining between them. The CDR3 has 16 amino acids. Written as DNA, the CDR3 is TGTGCCAGCAGCCCCCGAGGGGGCTCTGGGGCCAACGTCCTGACTTTC. This sequence encodes CASSPRGGSGANVLTF. Combining the CDR3 with reference TRBV7-8 and TRBJ2-6 gives the whole variable domain GAGVSQSPRYKVAKRGQDVALRCDPISGHVSLFWYQQALGQGPEFLTYFQNEAQLDKSGLPSDRFFAERPEGSVSTLKIQRTQQEDSAVYLCASSPRGGSGANVLTFGAGSRLTVL.

This chain joins TRBV9 and TRBJ2-3; 8 bases map to TRBD2. There are 15 residues in the CDR3. Germline V CDR1 and CDR2: SGDLS, YYNGEE. After removal of 3 bases from V and 4 bases from J, the junction contained 7 bases not matched to a gene. CDR3 bases: TGTGCCAGCAGCGCCCGGGGGGGCGGCGCAGATACGCAGTATTTT. Encoded protein: CASSARGGGADTQYF.

The gene calls are TRBV7-8 and TRBJ2-2; 8 nucleotides agree with TRBD1. The V gene end was trimmed by 4 bases and the J gene end by 0 bases; junction bases not matched to a gene: 16. The germline V gene encodes CDR1 SGHVS and CDR2 FQNEAQ. This CDR3 comprises 20 residues. The CDR3 region has the DNA TGTGCCAGCAGCTCCAGCCTCAGGACAGGGTCTAAATCGAACACCGGGGAGCTGTTTTTT. Translating gives CASSSSLRTGSKSNTGELFF.

The chain combines TRBV2 with TRBJ1-1, with 9 nucleotides matching TRBD1. CDR3 length equals 15 residues. The trim removed 6 bases at V and 1 base at J, leaving 6 bases unmatched. Germline assignment: CDR1 SNHLY and CDR2 FYNNEI. CDR3 in amino acids: CASRGGTGWNTEAFF. The DNA of the CDR3 is TGTGCCAGCAGGGGGGGGACAGGGTGGAACACTGAAGCTTTCTTT.

V is TRBV2 and J is TRBJ2-7; 8 positions match TRBD2. The CDR3 has 14 residues. The junction had 10 bases not matched to a gene; V was cut back by 7 bases and J by 5 bases. CDR1 is SNHLY, CDR2 FYNNEI, per germline. The CDR3 spells CASKTGTRVHEQYF. The CDR3 nucleotides are TGTGCCAGCAAAACCGGGACTAGAGTTCACGAGCAGTACTTC.

This clone was detected once. This sequence joins TRBV5-1 and TRBJ1-4; TRBD1 agrees at 7 bases. This CDR3 has 16 amino acids. V was clipped by 4 bases and J by 5 bases; unmatched bases: 11. Looked up from germline, CDR1 is SGHRS and CDR2 is YFSETQ. CDR3 sequence (DNA): TGCGCCAGCAGCAGCGGACAGGCGCCCTTCAATGAAAAACTGTTTTTT. Amino acids: CASSSGQAPFNEKLFF. Variable domain in full (rest from reference TRBV5-1 and TRBJ1-4): KAGVTQTPRYLIKTRGQQVTLSCSPISGHRSVSWYQQTPGQGLQFLFEYFSETQRNKGNFPGRFSGRQFSNSRSEMNVSTLELGDSALYLCASSSGQAPFNEKLFFGSGTQLSVL.

The chain couples TRBV5-6 to TRBJ2-7; 9 bases are a match to TRBD2. J lost 7 bases, V lost 3 bases, and 14 bases had no gene match. Germline V CDR1 and CDR2: SGHDT, YYEEEE. The CDR3 contains 16 residues. CDR3: CASSSTPGLASPEQYF. CDR3 nucleotides: TGTGCCAGCAGCTCAACTCCGGGACTAGCTTCCCCGGAGCAGTACTTC.

The chain carries TRBV6-1 and TRBJ2-2, with a tentative D call TRBD1 (6 bases). Trimming took off 11 bases at V and 5 bases at J, with 18 bases between the two ends. The CDR3 sequence is 14 residues long. Germline-derived CDR1 and CDR2 are MNHNS and SASEGT. CDR3 residues: CACGMIGGTGELFF. For the CDR3, the DNA is TGTGCCTGCGGAATGATAGGGGGTACCGGGGAGCTGTTTTTT.

This chain joins TRBV7-9 and TRBJ2-7; 8 bases line up with TRBD1. The ends lost 3 bases at V and 6 bases at J; junction bases unmatched: 13. The CDR3 has 16 residues. CDR1 SEHNR and CDR2 FQNEAQ come from the germline V gene (reference sequence). The CDR3: CASSFGQGLFVGEQYF. DNA for the CDR3: TGTGCCAGCAGCTTCGGACAGGGCCTGTTTGTGGGCGAGCAGTACTTC. The variable domain in full, with the rest retrieved from reference TRBV7-9 and TRBJ2-7, is DTGVSQNPRHKITKRGQNVTFRCDPISEHNRLYWYRQTLGQGPEFLTYFQNEAQLEKSRLLSDRFSAERPKGSFSTLEIQRTEQGDSAMYLCASSFGQGLFVGEQYFGPGTRLTVT.

The chain is built from TRBV10-3 and TRBJ2-5; 9 nucleotides agree with TRBD1. The V gene's germline CDR1 is ENHRY and CDR2 SYGVKD. The CDR3 runs to 19 residues. V shed 2 bases and J 1 base; nucleotides not matched to a gene: 14. The CDR3 nucleotides are TGTGCCATCAGTGAGCCAAGGACAGGGGAAAATGGGGCCCAAGAGACCCAGTACTTC. Its translation is CAISEPRTGENGAQETQYF.

This clone has only one observation. The chain recombines TRBV6-1 with TRBJ1-5; TRBD1 aligns across 7 bases. Germline CDR1 and CDR2: MNHNS and SASEGT. The CDR3 loop spans 15 amino acids. J lost 0 bases, V lost 7 bases, and 6 bases had no gene match. The CDR3 region is CASIRDRGSNQPQHF. The CDR3 region has the DNA TGTGCCAGCATCCGGGACAGAGGTAGCAATCAGCCCCAGCATTTT.

V and J are TRBV5-6 and TRBJ2-7, with D maybe TRBD2 (5 bases). Germline-derived CDR1 and CDR2 are SGHDT and YYEEEE. Trimming removed 4 bases at V and 5 bases at J, with 25 bases between. The CDR3 is 17 residues long. The CDR3 DNA follows: TGTGCCAGCAGCCCAATTAAACGACAAAGAGGGTTGAACGAGCAGTACTTC. This codes for CASSPIKRQRGLNEQYF.

The genes are TRBV15 and TRBJ2-7, with TRBD1 matching 9 bases. Trimming cost V 0 bases and J 6 bases; bases outside gene matches: 6. Germline V CDR1 and CDR2: LNHNV, YYDKDF (reference sequence). This CDR3 comprises 15 residues. CDR3 region: CATSRDITGGREQYF. The CDR3 DNA sequence: TGTGCCACCAGCAGAGATATAACAGGGGGCCGCGAGCAGTACTTC.

The chain recombines TRBV15 with TRBJ2-5; D gene ambiguous. The germline V gene has CDR1 LNHNV and CDR2 YYDKDF (reference sequence). The CDR3 contains 15 residues. V was pared by 2 bases and J by 0 bases, with 10 bases between. CDR3 sequence (DNA): TGTGCCACCAGCAGACCGTATCAGTACCAAGAGACCCAGTACTTC. Its protein is CATSRPYQYQETQYF.

The chain employs TRBV5-1 and TRBJ2-2, with TRBD2 as a possible D gene (6 bases). The CDR3 has 15 amino acids. The germline V gene has CDR1 SGHRS and CDR2 YFSETQ. V gave up 4 bases and J gave up 0 bases, with 10 bases separating them. CDR3 sequence reads: CASSPGLTNTGELFF. CDR3 nucleotides: TGCGCCAGCAGCCCCGGACTAACGAACACCGGGGAGCTGTTTTTT.

Only one count was recorded for this clone. V usage is TRBV4-2 and J usage is TRBJ2-7, with 13 bases fitting TRBD2. There are 17 residues in the CDR3. The germline CDR1 and CDR2 sequences are LGHNA and YNFKEQ. V lost 1 base and J lost 2; bases outside the gene matches: 5. The CDR3 reads CASSQVGLAGIAYEQYF. CDR3 sequence (DNA): TGTGCCAGCAGCCAAGTGGGACTAGCGGGAATCGCCTACGAGCAGTACTTC.